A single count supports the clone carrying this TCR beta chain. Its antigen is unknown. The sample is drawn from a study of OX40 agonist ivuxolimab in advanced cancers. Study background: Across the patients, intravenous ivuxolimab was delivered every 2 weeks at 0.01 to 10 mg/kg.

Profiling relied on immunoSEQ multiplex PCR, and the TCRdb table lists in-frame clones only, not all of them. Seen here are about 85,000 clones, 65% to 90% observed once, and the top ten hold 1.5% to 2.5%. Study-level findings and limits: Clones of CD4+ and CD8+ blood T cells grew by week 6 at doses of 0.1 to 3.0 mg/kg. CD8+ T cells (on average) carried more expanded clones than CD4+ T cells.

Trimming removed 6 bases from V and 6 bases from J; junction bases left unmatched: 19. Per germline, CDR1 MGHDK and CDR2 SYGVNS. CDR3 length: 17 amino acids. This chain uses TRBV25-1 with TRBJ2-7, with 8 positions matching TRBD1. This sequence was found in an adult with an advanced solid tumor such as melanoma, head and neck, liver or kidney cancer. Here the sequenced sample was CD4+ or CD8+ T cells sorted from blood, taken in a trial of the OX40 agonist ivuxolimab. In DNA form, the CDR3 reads TGTGCCAGCAGCGCGCACGCAGGGGGCTCCTGGTCGCGCGAGCAGTACTTC. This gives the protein CASSAHAGGSWSREQYF.